The sequence of this T cell receptor (beta chain) was determined in a study of a mutant IDH1 vaccine in newly diagnosed glioma. On the study more broadly: The first vaccination came 4-6 weeks after radiotherapy alone, or with temozolomide cycles. The treated group averaged 40.4 years old and was roughly 60% male, around 38% female. Patients were pretreated with radiotherapy, temozolomide, or both, mostly both.

Described time point: week 11, during vaccination. Vaccination comprised doses that each held 300 ug of mutant IDH1 20-mer peptide, plus topical imiquimod. Libraries were prepared by immunoSEQ multiplex PCR; TCRdb keeps only in-frame clonotypes and omits some of them. The sample has 30,000 to 40,000 clones, 65% to 85% seen once; the top ten hold about 2.3%. CDR1 and CDR2 (germline): LGHNA, YSLEER. V dropped 0 bases and J dropped 8 bases, with 11 bases sitting between them. There are 14 residues in the CDR3. As regards this clone: Its antigen is as yet unknown.

The study, taken as a whole, reports: Among top peripheral T cell clonotypes, changes seemed unrelated to pseudoprogression.

The sequence was collected from a man aged 35 to 55 with glioma. The V gene is TRBV4-3, the J gene TRBJ1-5; D unclear. The starting material was PBMCs, obtained from a glioma patient whose treatment included an IDH1 peptide vaccine. CDR3 loop: CASSQDWTAEPQHF. DNA for the CDR3: TGCGCCAGCAGCCAAGATTGGACGGCGGAGCCCCAGCATTTT.